This T cell receptor (beta chain) was captured by sequencing in a study of T-cell reconstitution after alpha-beta-depleted transplantation in children. Germline trimming cut 2 bases from V and 4 bases from J; bases unmatched to any gene: 3. The CDR3 consists of 14 residues. Germline V gene data show CDR1 as SEHNR and CDR2 as FQNEAQ (reference sequence). Unique molecular identifiers were incorporated during preparation of the TCRbeta library. One entry per CDR3 protein, called by TCRdb with MiXCR from the PCR reads. The sample carries 700,000 to 850,000 distinct CDR3 sequences, less than 20% recorded once. Study-wide points: Approximately two months post-transplant, alpha-beta T cells reportedly originated from several hundred expanded graft clones. T-cell counts and diversity were attributed mostly to newly produced T cells one year after transplant.

This clonotype was found a few times. Its specificity is not known. The specimen was PBMCs, mostly from graft donor cells, collected 360 days after TCRalphabeta/CD19-depleted stem cell transplant. The chain is built from TRBV7-9 and TRBJ2-3, with 7 bases fitting TRBD1. This receptor was obtained from a male patient aged 10 to 17 who had a stem cell transplant for acute lymphoblastic leukemia, so the T cells may come from the graft donor. The CDR3 DNA sequence: TGTGCCAGCAGCTTAAACAGGGGACCAGATACGCAGTATTTT. Translating gives CASSLNRGPDTQYF. The full variable domain, completed using reference TRBV7-9 and TRBJ2-3, is DTGVSQNPRHKITKRGQNVTFRCDPISEHNRLYWYRQTLGQGPEFLTYFQNEAQLEKSRLLSDRFSAERPKGSFSTLEIQRTEQGDSAMYLCASSLNRGPDTQYFGPGTRLTVL.